A selection of T cell receptor beta chains follows, all from one sample in a study of spatial heterogeneity in lung cancer. MiXCR, run by TCRdb on the 5' RACE reads, gives a single entry per CDR3 protein. The table shows 50,000 to 65,000 distinct CDR3 sequences, with about 7% occurring only once. The source material was PBMCs, sampled at surgery. These TCRs come from a female donor with early-stage non-small cell lung cancer. Each CDR3 is given with its conserved first and last residue. A D gene is named only where the DNA matches it firmly. Not every row has a clone size; where given, it reads once, few, many or a size class.

V	size	D	J	CDR3	DNA
TRBV7-3	many	TRBD2	TRBJ2-4	CASSYTGRELAF	TGTGCCAGCAGCTACACCGGGAGGGAGTTAGCGTTC
TRBV29-1	many	NA	TRBJ2-7	CSVASTGYEQYF	TGCAGCGTTGCAAGTACAGGGTACGAGCAGTACTTC
TRBV5-1	few	NA	TRBJ2-2	CASSWNTGELFF	TGCGCCAGCAGCTGGAACACCGGGGAGCTGTTTTTT
TRBV4-2	many	TRBD2	TRBJ2-3	CASSLRLAGEVDTQYF	TGTGCCAGCAGCCTACGACTAGCGGGGGAAGTGGATACGCAGTATTTT
TRBV5-5	NA	TRBD1	TRBJ2-7	CASSSSRDRFEQYF	TGTGCCAGCAGCTCGTCCCGGGACAGGTTCGAGCAGTACTTC
TRBV4-2	NA	NA	TRBJ1-1	CASSHQGLEAFF	TGTGCCAGCAGCCACCAGGGACTTGAAGCTTTCTTT
TRBV5-1	NA	TRBD2	TRBJ2-1	CASRLAGSSYNEQFF	TGCGCCAGCAGACTAGCGGGGAGCTCCTACAATGAGCAGTTCTTC
TRBV7-9	many	NA	TRBJ1-4	CASSVGGANEKLFF	TGTGCCAGCAGCGTCGGAGGGGCTAATGAAAAACTGTTTTTT
TRBV2	NA	NA	TRBJ2-3	CASAIETTDTQYF	TGTGCCAGTGCCATCGAGACCACAGATACGCAGTATTTT
TRBV15	many	NA	TRBJ1-5	CATSRDRVNQPQHF	TGTGCCACCAGCAGAGATAGGGTCAATCAGCCCCAGCATTTT
TRBV11-2	many	NA	TRBJ2-2	CASSLYWTPGAGELFF	TGTGCCAGCAGCTTATACTGGACCCCGGGGGCCGGGGAGCTGTTTTTT
TRBV5-1	many	NA	TRBJ1-1	CASSLEIRGNTEAFF	TGCGCCAGCAGCTTGGAGATCAGGGGGAACACTGAAGCTTTCTTT
TRBV7-2	many	NA	TRBJ1-2	CASSPAANYGYTF	TGTGCCAGCAGCCCCGCGGCGAACTATGGCTACACCTTC
TRBV7-9	few	TRBD1	TRBJ1-4	CASIRGANEKLFF	TGTGCCAGCATCAGGGGGGCTAATGAAAAACTGTTTTTT
TRBV28	many	TRBD2	TRBJ2-5	CASSLAGVQETQYF	TGTGCCAGCAGTTTAGCGGGGGTGCAAGAGACCCAGTACTTC
TRBV16	many	NA	TRBJ1-1	CASSQYGGRENTEAFF	TGTGCCAGCAGCCAATATGGAGGGAGGGAGAACACTGAAGCTTTCTTT
TRBV7-9	NA	NA	TRBJ2-1	CASSLGGGASYNEQFF	TGTGCCAGCAGCTTAGGTGGCGGGGCCTCCTACAATGAGCAGTTCTTC
TRBV11-2	many	NA	TRBJ2-2	CASSPWRMELFF	TGTGCCAGCAGCCCTTGGCGGATGGAGCTGTTTTTT
TRBV7-3	NA	NA	TRBJ1-5	CASSLTLRVLYSNQPQHF	TGTGCCAGCAGCTTAACGCTGAGAGTCCTTTATAGCAATCAGCCCCAGCATTTT
TRBV7-2	many	TRBD2	TRBJ2-3	CASSLRLAGGPETQYF	TGTGCCAGCAGCTTACGACTAGCGGGGGGGCCTGAGACGCAGTATTTT